The source of this T cell receptor (beta chain) is a study of vaccination and CD4 T cells after COVID-19 (dated by TCRdb to between 2022 and 2023). Context from the whole study: Every convalescent patient had a positive nasal swab PCR test for SARS-CoV-2, with mild disease in roughly nine patients and severe disease in one. Six males and four females were included in the convalescent cohort, with two Hispanic individuals, seven Caucasians, two Asians and one multiracial person represented. Each participant got two doses of either the Pfizer-BioNTech BNT162b2 vaccine (n=8) or the Moderna mRNA-1273 vaccine (n=2). Post-COVID blood samples were collected from convalescent patients a median of approximately 100 days after diagnosis, with a range of about 30 to 170 days. Post-vaccine blood samples were collected a median of approximately eleven weeks after the second vaccine dose, ranging from about 12 to 250 days. For stimulating the cultures, overlapping spike peptide pools were used, derived from SARS-CoV-2 as well as from the common cold coronaviruses HCoV-NL63, HCoV-OC43 and HCoV-229E. Control cultures received a CEFX viral epitope pool as the positive control, an HIV-1 Nef peptide pool as the negative control, or no peptide. In roughly nine COVID-19 convalescent patients and several infection-naive healthy vaccine recipients, the spike-specific CD4+ TCR repertoire before mRNA vaccination was compared with the repertoire after mRNA vaccination. Here is what the overall study found, with its caveats: The study included relatively few convalescent patients and did not analyze early timepoints after natural infection. Among the post-vaccine SARS-CoV-2-reactive clones in convalescent patients, a median around 90% showed up only after vaccination, which suggests vaccine-specific priming. The median count of SARS-CoV-2-reactive clonotypes went up from around 20 after infection to some 38 after vaccination, although the change was not significant. In convalescent patients, nearly all vaccine-specific clones (304 of 307) were found to be mono-reactive for SARS-CoV-2 spike rather than cross-reactive with common cold coronaviruses.

Library construction relied on PCR. DNA from cultured CD4+ T cells was subjected to TCR sequencing with the Oncomine TCR Beta short-read assay at the Johns Hopkins FTIC core. Genomic DNA was extracted from the cultured CD4+ T cells with the QIAamp micro DNA kit. Oncomine TCR Beta libraries from cultured CD4+ T cells were pooled using unique dual indexes and sequenced on an Illumina iSeq 100. In the authors' own workflow: Non-productive sequences were removed, and CDR3s not starting with C, not ending with F or W, or shorter than 7 amino acids were discarded. Antigen-specific clonotypes were identified with the MANAFEST web application by comparing peptide-stimulated wells with reference and other culture wells. Positive clones required FDR below 0.05, an odds ratio above 5, and productive frequency above 0.1% in at least two of three replicate wells. A clonotype was classed as cross-reactive if the clonotype showed significant expansion both in SARS-CoV-2 spike wells and in at least one common cold coronavirus spike condition. Levenshtein distances (stringdist) and unrooted phylogenetic trees (ape) in R version 3.6.1 were used to assess CDR3 homology. Using fastp trimming at Q25 and MiXCR clonotype assembly, TCRdb reanalyzed the public sequencing data and kept in-frame beta chains. CDR3 protein sequences are deduplicated, and each keeps its most common genes and DNA. TCRdb, rather than the study authors, made the V and J calls. This sample comprises fewer than 15,000 distinct CDR3 sequences, about 61% of them detected only once. The ten most abundant clones make up approximately 13% of the sample.

According to the study, the label for this sample's treatment or condition signals: roughly 10-day PBMC culture with coronavirus spike peptide pools or control peptides (ViraFEST assay). The ViraFEST assay was used in the study, in which antigen-specific T cells were expanded with peptide pools and expanded clonotypes were subsequently identified by TCR sequencing. The convalescent patients' positive SARS-CoV-2 PCR tests were from March to December 2020, which was before the Alpha, Beta and Delta variants emerged in the United States. PBMCs were cultured at roughly 1.8 million per well in IMDM supplemented with 5% human AB serum and about 10 IU/ml IL-2, with roughly 9.5 ug/ml peptide pools added. On days 3 and 7, half of the culture medium was replaced with fresh IL-2-containing medium. Once the cells had been in culture for less than 11 days, the EasySep CD4+ T cell isolation kit was used to isolate CD4+ T cells by negative selection. PBMCs were separated from whole blood using Ficoll-Paque Plus gradient centrifugation and then either used fresh or cryopreserved at -140C. Culture conditions were generally each tested in triplicate wells.

Note on this clonotype: Its binding antigen is unknown. There are no base qualities to consult, and no much larger clone falls within one base.

The receptor's source is a human donor who had recovered from COVID-19. Sequenced sample: CD4+ T cells from blood, cultured in vitro.

DNA sequence: TGTGCCAGCAGCCCCGGGACAGGAGGGGAGCAGTACTTC. Translated, it gives CASSPGTGGEQYF. The chain joins TRBV7-3 to TRBJ2-7, with 8 bases aligning to TRBD1. The germline V gene specifies SGHTA as CDR1 and FQGTGA as CDR2. Clipping removes 5 bases from V and 7 bases from J, with 7 as the unmatched junction base count. The CDR3 goes from the cysteine to the phenylalanine over 13 residues. This entry keeps only the CDR3 DNA: 39 bases, framed from base 1.